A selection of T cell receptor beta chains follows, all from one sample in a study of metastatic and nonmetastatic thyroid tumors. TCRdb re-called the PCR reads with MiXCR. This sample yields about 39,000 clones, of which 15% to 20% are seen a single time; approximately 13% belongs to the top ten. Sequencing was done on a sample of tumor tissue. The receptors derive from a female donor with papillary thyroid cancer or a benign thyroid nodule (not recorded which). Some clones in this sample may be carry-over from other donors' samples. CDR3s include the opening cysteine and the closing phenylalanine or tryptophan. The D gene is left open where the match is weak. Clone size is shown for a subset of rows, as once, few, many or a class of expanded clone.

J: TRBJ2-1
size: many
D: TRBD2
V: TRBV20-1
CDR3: CSASLSGIGKYNEQFF
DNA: TGCAGTGCTAGTCTAAGCGGGATAGGGAAGTACAATGAGCAGTTCTTC

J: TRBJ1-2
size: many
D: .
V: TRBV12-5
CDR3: CASGHQTAYGYTF
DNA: TGTGCTAGTGGCCATCAGACGGCGTATGGCTACACCTTC

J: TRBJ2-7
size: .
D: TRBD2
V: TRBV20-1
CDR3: CSSSLSASGISYEQYF
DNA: TGCAGTTCTAGCTTGTCCGCTAGCGGGATCTCCTACGAGCAGTACTTC

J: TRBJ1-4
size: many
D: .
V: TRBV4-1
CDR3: CASSQPTGRNEKLFF
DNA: TGCGCCAGCAGCCAACCTACGGGCCGAAATGAAAAACTGTTTTTT

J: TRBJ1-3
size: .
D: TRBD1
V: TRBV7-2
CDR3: CASILSGGGRNTIYF
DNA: TGTGCCAGCATCTTATCAGGGGGGGGAAGAAACACCATATATTTT

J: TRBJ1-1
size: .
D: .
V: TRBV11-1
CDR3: CASSPGGGHGNTEAFF
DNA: TGTGCCAGCAGCCCGGGCGGGGGGCACGGTAACACTGAAGCTTTCTTT

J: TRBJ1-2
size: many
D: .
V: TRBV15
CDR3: CATSRAQGYGYTF
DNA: TGTGCCACCAGCAGAGCACAGGGATATGGCTACACCTTC

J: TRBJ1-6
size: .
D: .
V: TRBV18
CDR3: CASSRKEVNSPLHF
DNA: TGTGCCAGCTCACGCAAAGAAGTAAATTCACCCCTCCACTTT

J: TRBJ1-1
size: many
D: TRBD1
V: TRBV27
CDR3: CASSFRGTGKGNTEAFF
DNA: TGTGCCAGCAGTTTCCGTGGGACAGGGAAAGGGAACACTGAAGCTTTCTTT

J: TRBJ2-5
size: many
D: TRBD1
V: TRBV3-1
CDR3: CASRRTGVALSETQYF
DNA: TGTGCCAGCAGGCGGACAGGGGTGGCCCTCTCAGAGACCCAGTACTTC

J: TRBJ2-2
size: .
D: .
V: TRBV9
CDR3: CANSVATGELFF
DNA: TGTGCCAACAGCGTAGCTACCGGGGAGTTGTTTTTT

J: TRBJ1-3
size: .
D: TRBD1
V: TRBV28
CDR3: CASSPPGTGGNGNTIYF
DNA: TGTGCCAGCAGTCCCCCCGGGACAGGGGGCAATGGAAACACCATATATTTT

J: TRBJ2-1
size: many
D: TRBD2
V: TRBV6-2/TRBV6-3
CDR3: CASSYSQREGRYEQFF
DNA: TGTGCCAGCAGTTACTCTCAGCGGGAGGGCCGTTATGAGCAGTTCTTC

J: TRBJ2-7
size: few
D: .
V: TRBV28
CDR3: CASSLPSVGSPTF
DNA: TGTGCCAGCAGTTTACCTAGCGTGGGGTCACCAACCTTC

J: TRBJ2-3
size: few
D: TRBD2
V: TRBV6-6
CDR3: CASSYQGSGGMDTQYF
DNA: TGTGCCAGCAGTTACCAGGGTAGCGGGGGGATGGATACGCAGTATTTT

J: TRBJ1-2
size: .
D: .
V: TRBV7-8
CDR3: CASSLARSHRWSNGYAF
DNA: TGTGCCAGCAGCTTAGCGAGGTCGCACAGGTGGAGCAATGGCTACGCCTTC

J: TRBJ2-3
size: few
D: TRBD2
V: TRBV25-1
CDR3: CASSPRGLAWGPDTQYF
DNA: TGTGCCAGCAGTCCCCGGGGACTAGCGTGGGGGCCAGATACGCAGTATTTT

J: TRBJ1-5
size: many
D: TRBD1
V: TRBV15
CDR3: CATSRGHSGQGGGQPQHF
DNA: TGTGCCACCAGCAGAGGTCACTCGGGACAGGGTGGCGGTCAGCCCCAGCATTTT

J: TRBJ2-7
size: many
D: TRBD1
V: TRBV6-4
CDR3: CASSRQGRLLVGYEQYF
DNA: TGTGCCAGCAGCCGACAGGGGCGCTTGTTGGTGGGTTACGAGCAGTACTTC

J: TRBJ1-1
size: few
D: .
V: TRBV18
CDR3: CASSRVWGEMNTEAFF
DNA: TGTGCCAGCTCACGGGTCTGGGGGGAGATGAACACTGAAGCTTTCTTT

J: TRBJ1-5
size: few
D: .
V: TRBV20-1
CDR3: CSTRRDTNQPQHF
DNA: TGCAGTACTAGAAGGGACACCAATCAGCCCCAGCATTTC

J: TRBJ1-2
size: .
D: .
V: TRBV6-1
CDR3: CASIIRSGWTADGYTF
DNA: TGTGCCAGCATCATACGAAGCGGTTGGACAGCTGATGGCTACACATTC

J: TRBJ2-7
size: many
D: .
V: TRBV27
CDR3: CASSFQSSYEQYF
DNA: TGTGCCAGCAGTTTCCAGAGCTCCTACGAGCAGTACTTC

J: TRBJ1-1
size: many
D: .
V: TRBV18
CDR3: CASSSSIGEAFF
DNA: TGTGCCAGCTCATCGAGTATAGGTGAAGCTTTCTTT

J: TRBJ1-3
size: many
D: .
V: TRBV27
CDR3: CASSFKGQGNTIYF
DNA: TGTGCCAGCAGTTTTAAAGGACAGGGAAACACCATATATTTT

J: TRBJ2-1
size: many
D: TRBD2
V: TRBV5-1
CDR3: CASSSSVAGTSGAEQFF
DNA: TGCGCCAGCAGCTCATCCGTGGCCGGGACTAGCGGAGCTGAGCAGTTCTTC

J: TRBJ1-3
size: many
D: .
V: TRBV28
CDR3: CASSLVRSGGNTIYF
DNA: TGTGCCAGCAGTTTGGTCCGCTCGGGCGGAAACACCATATATTTT

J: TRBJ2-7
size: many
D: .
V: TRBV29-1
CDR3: CSVEVTSYEQYF
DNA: TGCAGCGTTGAGGTCACGTCCTACGAGCAGTACTTC

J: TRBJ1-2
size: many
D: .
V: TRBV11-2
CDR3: CASSLDRGANYGYTF
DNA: TGTGCCAGCAGCTTAGACAGGGGAGCTAACTATGGCTACACCTTC

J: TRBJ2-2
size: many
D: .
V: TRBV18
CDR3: CASSPNTRNTGELFF
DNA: TGTGCCAGCTCACCAAATACACGGAACACCGGGGAGCTGTTTTTT

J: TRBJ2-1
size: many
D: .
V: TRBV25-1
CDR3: CASKRTVGEQFF
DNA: TGTGCCAGCAAAAGGACAGTTGGGGAGCAGTTCTTC

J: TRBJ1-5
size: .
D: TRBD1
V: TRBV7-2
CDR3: CASSWTGGNQPQHF
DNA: TGTGCCAGCAGCTGGACAGGGGGCAATCAGCCCCAGCATTTT

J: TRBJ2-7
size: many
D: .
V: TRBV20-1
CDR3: CSASRFKILTTGEQYF
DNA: TGCAGTGCTAGTCGTTTCAAGATCCTTACGACGGGGGAGCAGTACTTC

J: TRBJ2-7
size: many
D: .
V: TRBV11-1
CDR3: CASSWAVSYEQYF
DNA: TGTGCCAGCAGCTGGGCCGTCTCCTACGAGCAGTACTTC

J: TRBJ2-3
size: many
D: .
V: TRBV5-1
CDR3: CASSLVLISSTDTQYF
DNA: TGCGCCAGCAGCTTGGTACTGATATCTAGCACAGATACGCAGTATTTT

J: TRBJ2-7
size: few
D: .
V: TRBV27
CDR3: CVSSPVPVPAYEQHF
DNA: TGTGTCAGCAGCCCGGTTCCCGTCCCCGCCTACGAGCAGCACTTC

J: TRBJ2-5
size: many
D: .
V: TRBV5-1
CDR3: CASSPGRIEETQYF
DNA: TGCGCCAGCAGCCCCGGCCGGATCGAAGAGACCCAGTACTTC

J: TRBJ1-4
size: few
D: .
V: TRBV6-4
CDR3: CASSPQASGEKLFF
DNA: TGTGCCAGCAGCCCACAGGCCTCAGGGGAAAAACTGTTTTTT

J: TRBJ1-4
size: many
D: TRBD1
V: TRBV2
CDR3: CASSVTGVAEKLFF
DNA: TGTGCCAGCAGTGTAACAGGGGTGGCTGAAAAACTGTTTTTT

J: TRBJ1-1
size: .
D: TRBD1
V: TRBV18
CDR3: CASSPAGGLGMNTEAFF
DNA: TGTGCCAGCTCACCAGCAGGGGGCCTAGGAATGAACACTGAAGCTTTCTTT

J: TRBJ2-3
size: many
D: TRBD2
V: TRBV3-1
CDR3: CASSPRGAGVPAQYF
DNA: TGTGCCAGCAGCCCCCGTGGAGCGGGAGTTCCCGCGCAGTATTTT

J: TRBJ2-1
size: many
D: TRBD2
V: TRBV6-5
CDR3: CASSYVSGGANEQFF
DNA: TGTGCCAGCAGTTACGTGAGCGGGGGGGCAAATGAGCAGTTCTTC

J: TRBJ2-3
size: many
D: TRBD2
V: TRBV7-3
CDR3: CASSVAGSGGAEDTQYF
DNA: TGTGCCAGCAGCGTGGCTGGGAGCGGGGGGGCTGAAGATACGCAGTATTTT

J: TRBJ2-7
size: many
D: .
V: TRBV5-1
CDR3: CASSPFREGYEQYF
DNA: TGCGCCAGCAGCCCTTTCAGGGAAGGGTACGAGCAGTACTTC

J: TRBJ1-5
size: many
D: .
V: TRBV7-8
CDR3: CASSLFSLYSNQPQHF
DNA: TGTGCCAGCAGCTTATTTTCCCTCTATAGCAATCAGCCCCAGCATTTT

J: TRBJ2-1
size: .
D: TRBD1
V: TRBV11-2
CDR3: CASRPTLQGVYNEQFF
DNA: TGTGCCAGCAGACCAACATTACAGGGGGTCTACAATGAGCAGTTCTTC

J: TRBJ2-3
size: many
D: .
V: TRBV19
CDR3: CASSLNSGTQYF
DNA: TGTGCCAGTAGCCTAAATTCGGGTACGCAGTATTTT

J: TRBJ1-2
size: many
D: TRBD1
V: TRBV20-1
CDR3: CSARDRRTGGYYGYTF
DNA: TGCAGTGCTAGAGACCGCAGGACAGGGGGATACTATGGCTACACCTTC

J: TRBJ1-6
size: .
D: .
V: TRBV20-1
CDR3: CSATIVGNSPLHF
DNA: TGCAGTGCGACGATAGTGGGCAATTCACCCCTCCACTTT

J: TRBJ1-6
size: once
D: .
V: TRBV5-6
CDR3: CASSLTGTGNSPLHF
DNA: TGTGCCAGCAGCCTGACTGGTACGGGCAATTCACCCCTCCACTTT

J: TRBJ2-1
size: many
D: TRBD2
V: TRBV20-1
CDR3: CSTSDFGNEQFF
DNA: TGCAGTACTAGCGATTTTGGGAATGAGCAGTTCTTC

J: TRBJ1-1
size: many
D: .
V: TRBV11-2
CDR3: CASSPPAGRAFF
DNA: TGTGCCAGCAGCCCCCCTGCCGGTCGGGCTTTCTTT

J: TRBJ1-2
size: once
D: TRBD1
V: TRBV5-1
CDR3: CASSLVPDRGQCYTF
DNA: TGCGCCAGCAGCTTGGTCCCGGACAGGGGTCAATGCTACACCTTC

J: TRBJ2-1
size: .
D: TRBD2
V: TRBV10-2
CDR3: CASSDHTLAGGGNEQFF
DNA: TGCGCCAGCAGTGATCATACTCTAGCGGGAGGGGGGAATGAGCAGTTCTTC

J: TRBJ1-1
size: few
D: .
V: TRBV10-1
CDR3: CASPRGRDIDSEAFF
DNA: TGCGCCAGCCCCCGGGGAAGGGACATAGATTCTGAAGCTTTCTTT